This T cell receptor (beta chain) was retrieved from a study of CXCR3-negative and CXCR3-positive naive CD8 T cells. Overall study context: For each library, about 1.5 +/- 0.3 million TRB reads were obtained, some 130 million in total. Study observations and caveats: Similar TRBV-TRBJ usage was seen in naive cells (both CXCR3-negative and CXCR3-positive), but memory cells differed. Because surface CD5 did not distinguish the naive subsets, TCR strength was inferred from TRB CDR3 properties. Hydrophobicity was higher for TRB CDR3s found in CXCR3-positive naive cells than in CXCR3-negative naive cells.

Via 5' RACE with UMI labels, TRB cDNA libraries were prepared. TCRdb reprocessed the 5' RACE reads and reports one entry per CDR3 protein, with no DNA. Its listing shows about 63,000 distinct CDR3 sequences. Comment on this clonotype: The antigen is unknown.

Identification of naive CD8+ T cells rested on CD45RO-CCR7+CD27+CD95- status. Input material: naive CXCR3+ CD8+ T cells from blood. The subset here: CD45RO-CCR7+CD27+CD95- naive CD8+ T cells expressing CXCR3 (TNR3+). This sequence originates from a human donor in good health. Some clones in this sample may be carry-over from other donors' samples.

The CDR3 sequence: CATSREGANTEAFF. This rearrangement joins TRBV15 to TRBJ1-1. CDR3 length equals 14 residues. The V gene's germline CDR1 is LNHNV and CDR2 YYDKDF (reference sequence).